The subject of this entry is one TCR beta chain. Total RNA amounts of at least 6 micrograms were extracted per sample. Germline assignment: CDR1 DFQATT and CDR2 SNEGSKA (reference sequence). The CDR3 consists of 11 residues. Trimming took 3 bases from V and 11 from J, leaving 11 bases between them. The data belong to a study of blood T cells in healthy people across ages. Primers used in a second PCR of roughly 7 to 12 cycles were a sample-barcoded 5' primer and a J-beta primer mix. TCRdb processed the 5' RACE reads anew with MiXCR; each CDR3 protein has one entry. The sample contains approximately 800,000 distinct CDR3 sequences, roughly 25% of which appear only once. These data also featured in a second study, about T cells of mothers and their children.

The gene calls are TRBV20-1 and TRBJ2-4; possible D gene TRBD2, 5 bases. Sequencing input: blood. The sequence was collected from a boy aged 5-17 years in good health. The CDR3 loop is CSASTSGVQYF. The CDR3 DNA is TGCAGTGCTAGTACGTCCGGGGTTCAGTACTTC.